Listed below are T cell receptor beta chains from one sample, sequenced in a study of cytomegalovirus exposure and HLA in healthy donors. Assay: immunoSEQ multiplex PCR; the TCRdb copy retains only in-frame clones and omits some. The sample shows roughly 310,000 clones, approximately 91% of them seen only once. Input material: PBMCs. All receptors derive from a man aged 25 to 45 in good health and CMV-seronegative. Both conserved end residues are part of each CDR3. A D gene is named only where the DNA matches it firmly. Size is stated for part of the rows, as once, few or many counts, or as a class when the clone is expanded.

v_gene: TRBV5-5
abundance: NA
j_gene: TRBJ1-1
d_gene: TRBD1
CDR3aa: CASSWGQAVEAFF
CDR3nt: TGTGCCAGCAGCTGGGGACAGGCCGTAGAAGCTTTCTTT

v_gene: TRBV19
abundance: NA
j_gene: TRBJ2-1
d_gene: TRBD2
CDR3aa: CASSSLAGGNSYNEQFF
CDR3nt: TGTGCCAGTAGTTCCCTAGCGGGGGGAAACTCCTACAATGAGCAGTTCTTC

v_gene: TRBV5-1
abundance: NA
j_gene: TRBJ2-2
d_gene: NA
CDR3aa: CASSFGHEPTGELFF
CDR3nt: TGCGCCAGCAGTTTCGGACACGAACCCACCGGGGAGCTGTTTTTT

v_gene: TRBV15
abundance: NA
j_gene: TRBJ2-5
d_gene: TRBD2
CDR3aa: CATSREGLAGAMSRETQYF
CDR3nt: TGTGCCACCAGCAGAGAAGGACTAGCGGGGGCCATGAGTCGAGAGACCCAGTACTTC

v_gene: TRBV7-9
abundance: NA
j_gene: TRBJ1-1
d_gene: NA
CDR3aa: CASSSTRRTEAFF
CDR3nt: TGTGCCAGCAGCTCAACTCGGAGAACTGAAGCTTTCTTT

v_gene: TRBV18
abundance: once
j_gene: TRBJ1-2
d_gene: TRBD1
CDR3aa: CASSKREWTGAAGHYGYTF
CDR3nt: TGTGCCAGCTCGAAAAGGGAGTGGACAGGGGCGGCCGGGCACTATGGCTACACCTTC

v_gene: TRBV28
abundance: NA
j_gene: TRBJ1-1
d_gene: TRBD1
CDR3aa: CASSALQGWDTEAFF
CDR3nt: TGTGCCAGCAGTGCCCTACAGGGGTGGGACACTGAAGCTTTCTTT

v_gene: TRBV19
abundance: NA
j_gene: TRBJ1-2
d_gene: TRBD1
CDR3aa: CASSMPGDRGSSWGYTF
CDR3nt: TGTGCCAGTAGTATGCCCGGGGACAGGGGGTCTTCGTGGGGCTACACCTTC

v_gene: TRBV9
abundance: NA
j_gene: TRBJ2-6
d_gene: TRBD1
CDR3aa: CASSIGTAPNVLTF
CDR3nt: TGTGCCAGCAGCATAGGGACAGCCCCCAACGTCCTGACTTTC

v_gene: TRBV6-1
abundance: once
j_gene: TRBJ1-6
d_gene: NA
CDR3aa: CASSTGSRVNSPLHF
CDR3nt: TGTGCCAGCAGTACAGGTTCCCGCGTTAATTCACCCCTCCACTTT

v_gene: TRBV2
abundance: once
j_gene: TRBJ2-1
d_gene: NA
CDR3aa: CASSEGSWRQPGSYNEQFF
CDR3nt: TGTGCCAGCAGTGAAGGTTCCTGGCGACAGCCAGGCTCCTACAATGAGCAGTTCTTC

v_gene: TRBV29-1
abundance: once
j_gene: TRBJ2-7
d_gene: NA
CDR3aa: CSVVGQGTYEQYF
CDR3nt: TGCAGCGTTGTAGGCCAGGGCACCTACGAGCAGTACTTC

v_gene: TRBV7-8
abundance: NA
j_gene: TRBJ1-1
d_gene: TRBD1
CDR3aa: CASSPGTGGGTEAFF
CDR3nt: TGTGCCAGCAGCCCAGGGACAGGGGGCGGAACTGAAGCTTTCTTT

v_gene: TRBV9
abundance: NA
j_gene: TRBJ2-7
d_gene: TRBD1
CDR3aa: CASSVGPGTGGHEQYF
CDR3nt: TGTGCCAGCAGCGTAGGCCCCGGGACAGGGGGGCACGAGCAGTACTTC

v_gene: TRBV6-5
abundance: NA
j_gene: TRBJ1-2
d_gene: NA
CDR3aa: CASSYSAAGYGYTF
CDR3nt: TGTGCCAGCAGTTACTCGGCGGCGGGCTATGGCTACACCTTC

v_gene: TRBV7-6
abundance: NA
j_gene: TRBJ1-4
d_gene: NA
CDR3aa: CASSWTAGNEKLFF
CDR3nt: TGTGCCAGCAGCTGGACAGCCGGTAATGAAAAACTGTTTTTT